This T cell receptor (beta chain) was sequenced during a study of cytomegalovirus exposure and HLA in healthy donors. The CDR3 spans 15 residues. V lost 7 bases, J lost 3 bases, and 7 bases stayed unmatched. The germline V gene has CDR1 SGHTS and CDR2 YDEGEE. PCR used 60 Vbeta primers and 13 Jbeta primers. The data were produced by immunoSEQ multiplex PCR, yet TCRdb's version contains in-frame clones alone and is incomplete. The table lists approximately 260,000 clones, over 90% of them singletons. The genes are TRBV5-8 and TRBJ2-1; 10 nucleotides line up with TRBD2. The sequenced material came from PBMCs. The source of this sequence is a girl aged 2-10 years in good health and CMV-seronegative. Here the CDR3 DNA reads TGTGCCAGCCCCGATTTAGCGGGGGGCTACAATGAGCAGTTCTTC. Translated, it gives CASPDLAGGYNEQFF.